The TCR beta chain under discussion was sequenced for a study of blood T cell repertoires in COVID-19. The data were produced by immunoSEQ multiplex PCR, yet TCRdb's version contains in-frame clones alone and is incomplete. Of more than 55,000 clones in the sample, 60% to 80% were seen once. The germline gives CDR1 KGHDR, CDR2 SFDVKD. V lost 0 bases to trimming and J lost 5 bases; unmatched junction nucleotides: 4. This CDR3 is 15 amino acids long. This clone was recorded once. The chain recombines TRBV24-1 with TRBJ2-3; TRBD1 aligns across 7 bases. Specimen: peripheral blood. The receptor comes from a man aged 60-69 years with acute or convalescent COVID-19. CDR3 region: CATSDLRQGEDTQYF. CDR3 DNA: TGTGCCACCAGTGATTTGAGACAGGGAGAAGATACGCAGTATTTT.